This T cell receptor (beta chain) is from a study of T cells after somatic rescue of genetic block. This CDR3 has 15 amino acids. Looked up from germline, CDR1 is MNHEY and CDR2 is SVGAGI. Trimming stripped 6 bases from V and 1 base from J, with 14 bases between. The protocol was immunoSEQ multiplex PCR, while the TCRdb copy is restricted to in-frame clones and leaves out a portion. The table has tens of thousands of clones, about 96% seen once. This chain connects TRBV6-5 to TRBJ2-3, with TRBD1 as a possible D gene (6 bases). This clonotype was sampled from a child younger than two. The sample consisted of peripheral blood mononuclear cells (PBMCs). The CDR3 region is CASRLGTLGTDTQYF. The CDR3 DNA reads TGTGCCAGCAGACTCGGGACACTTGGCACAGATACGCAGTATTTT.